The TCR beta chain described here comes from a study of chemoradiotherapy in HPV16-positive cancers. The V end lost 5 bases, the J end lost 4 bases, and 8 bases lay between the germline ends. The CDR3 extends over 12 amino acids. CDR1 LGHNA and CDR2 YNFKEQ come from the germline V gene. The method was immunoSEQ multiplex PCR; TCRdb's version includes in-frame clones alone and lacks a portion of them. The sample includes over 7,000 clones, around 90% of them seen just once. This TCR came from a human donor with HPV-associated anogenital cancer. Sequenced material: blood, taken from a patient who underwent chemoradiotherapy. V and J are TRBV4-2 and TRBJ1-1; the D is unclear. The CDR3 here is CASSLQSTEAFF. The CDR3 region has the DNA TGTGCCAGCAGCTTGCAGAGCACTGAAGCTTTCTTT.